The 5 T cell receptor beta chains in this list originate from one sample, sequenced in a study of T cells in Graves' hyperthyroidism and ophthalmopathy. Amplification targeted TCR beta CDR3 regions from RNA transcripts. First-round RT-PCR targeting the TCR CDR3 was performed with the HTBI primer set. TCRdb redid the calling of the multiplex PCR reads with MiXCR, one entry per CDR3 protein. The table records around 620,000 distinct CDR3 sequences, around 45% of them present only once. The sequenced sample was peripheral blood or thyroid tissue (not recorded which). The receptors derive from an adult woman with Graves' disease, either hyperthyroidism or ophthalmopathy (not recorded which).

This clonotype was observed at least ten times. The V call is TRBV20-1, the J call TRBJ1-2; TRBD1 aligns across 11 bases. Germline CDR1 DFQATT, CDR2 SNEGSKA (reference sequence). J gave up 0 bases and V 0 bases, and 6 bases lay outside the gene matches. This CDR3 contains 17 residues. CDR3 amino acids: CSARDLGQGVSNYGYTF. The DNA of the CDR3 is TGCAGTGCTAGAGATCTGGGACAGGGGGTCTCTAACTATGGCTACACCTTC.

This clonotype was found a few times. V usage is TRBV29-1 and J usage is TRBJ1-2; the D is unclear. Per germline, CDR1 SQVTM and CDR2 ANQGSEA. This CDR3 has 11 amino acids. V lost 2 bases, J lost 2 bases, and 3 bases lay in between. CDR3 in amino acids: CSVEINYGYTF. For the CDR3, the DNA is TGCAGCGTTGAAATCAACTATGGCTACACCTTC.

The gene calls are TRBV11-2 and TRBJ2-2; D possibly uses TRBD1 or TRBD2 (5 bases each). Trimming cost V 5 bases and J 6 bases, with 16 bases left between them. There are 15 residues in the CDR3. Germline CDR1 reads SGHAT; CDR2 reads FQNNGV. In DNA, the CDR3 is TGTGCCAGCAGCGTGCAGGGTGGTAGCGCCGGGGAGCTGTTTTTT. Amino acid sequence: CASSVQGGSAGELFF.

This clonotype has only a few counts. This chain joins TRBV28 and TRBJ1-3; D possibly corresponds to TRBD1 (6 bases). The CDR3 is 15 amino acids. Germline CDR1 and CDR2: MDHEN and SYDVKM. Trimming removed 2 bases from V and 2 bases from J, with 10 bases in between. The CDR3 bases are TGTGCCAGCAGTTTAGCAGGGACAACTGGAAACACCATATATTTT. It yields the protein CASSLAGTTGNTIYF.

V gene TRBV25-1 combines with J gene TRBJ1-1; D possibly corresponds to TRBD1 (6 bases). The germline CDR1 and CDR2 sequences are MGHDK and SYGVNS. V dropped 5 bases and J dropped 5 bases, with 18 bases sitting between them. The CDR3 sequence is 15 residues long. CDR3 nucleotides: TGTGCCAGCAGTTTGTCCGGGGGGCTCCGAACTGAAGCTTTCTTT. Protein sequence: CASSLSGGLRTEAFF.